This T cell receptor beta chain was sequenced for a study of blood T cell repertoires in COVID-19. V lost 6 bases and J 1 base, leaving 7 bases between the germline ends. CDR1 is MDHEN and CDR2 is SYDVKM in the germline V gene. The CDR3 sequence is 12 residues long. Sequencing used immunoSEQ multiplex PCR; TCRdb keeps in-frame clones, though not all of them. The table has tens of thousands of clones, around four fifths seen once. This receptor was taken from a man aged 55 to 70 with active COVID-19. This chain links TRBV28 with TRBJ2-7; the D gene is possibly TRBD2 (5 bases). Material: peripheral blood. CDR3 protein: CASRLASYEQYF. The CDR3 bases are TGTGCCAGCAGGCTAGCATCCTACGAGCAGTACTTC.